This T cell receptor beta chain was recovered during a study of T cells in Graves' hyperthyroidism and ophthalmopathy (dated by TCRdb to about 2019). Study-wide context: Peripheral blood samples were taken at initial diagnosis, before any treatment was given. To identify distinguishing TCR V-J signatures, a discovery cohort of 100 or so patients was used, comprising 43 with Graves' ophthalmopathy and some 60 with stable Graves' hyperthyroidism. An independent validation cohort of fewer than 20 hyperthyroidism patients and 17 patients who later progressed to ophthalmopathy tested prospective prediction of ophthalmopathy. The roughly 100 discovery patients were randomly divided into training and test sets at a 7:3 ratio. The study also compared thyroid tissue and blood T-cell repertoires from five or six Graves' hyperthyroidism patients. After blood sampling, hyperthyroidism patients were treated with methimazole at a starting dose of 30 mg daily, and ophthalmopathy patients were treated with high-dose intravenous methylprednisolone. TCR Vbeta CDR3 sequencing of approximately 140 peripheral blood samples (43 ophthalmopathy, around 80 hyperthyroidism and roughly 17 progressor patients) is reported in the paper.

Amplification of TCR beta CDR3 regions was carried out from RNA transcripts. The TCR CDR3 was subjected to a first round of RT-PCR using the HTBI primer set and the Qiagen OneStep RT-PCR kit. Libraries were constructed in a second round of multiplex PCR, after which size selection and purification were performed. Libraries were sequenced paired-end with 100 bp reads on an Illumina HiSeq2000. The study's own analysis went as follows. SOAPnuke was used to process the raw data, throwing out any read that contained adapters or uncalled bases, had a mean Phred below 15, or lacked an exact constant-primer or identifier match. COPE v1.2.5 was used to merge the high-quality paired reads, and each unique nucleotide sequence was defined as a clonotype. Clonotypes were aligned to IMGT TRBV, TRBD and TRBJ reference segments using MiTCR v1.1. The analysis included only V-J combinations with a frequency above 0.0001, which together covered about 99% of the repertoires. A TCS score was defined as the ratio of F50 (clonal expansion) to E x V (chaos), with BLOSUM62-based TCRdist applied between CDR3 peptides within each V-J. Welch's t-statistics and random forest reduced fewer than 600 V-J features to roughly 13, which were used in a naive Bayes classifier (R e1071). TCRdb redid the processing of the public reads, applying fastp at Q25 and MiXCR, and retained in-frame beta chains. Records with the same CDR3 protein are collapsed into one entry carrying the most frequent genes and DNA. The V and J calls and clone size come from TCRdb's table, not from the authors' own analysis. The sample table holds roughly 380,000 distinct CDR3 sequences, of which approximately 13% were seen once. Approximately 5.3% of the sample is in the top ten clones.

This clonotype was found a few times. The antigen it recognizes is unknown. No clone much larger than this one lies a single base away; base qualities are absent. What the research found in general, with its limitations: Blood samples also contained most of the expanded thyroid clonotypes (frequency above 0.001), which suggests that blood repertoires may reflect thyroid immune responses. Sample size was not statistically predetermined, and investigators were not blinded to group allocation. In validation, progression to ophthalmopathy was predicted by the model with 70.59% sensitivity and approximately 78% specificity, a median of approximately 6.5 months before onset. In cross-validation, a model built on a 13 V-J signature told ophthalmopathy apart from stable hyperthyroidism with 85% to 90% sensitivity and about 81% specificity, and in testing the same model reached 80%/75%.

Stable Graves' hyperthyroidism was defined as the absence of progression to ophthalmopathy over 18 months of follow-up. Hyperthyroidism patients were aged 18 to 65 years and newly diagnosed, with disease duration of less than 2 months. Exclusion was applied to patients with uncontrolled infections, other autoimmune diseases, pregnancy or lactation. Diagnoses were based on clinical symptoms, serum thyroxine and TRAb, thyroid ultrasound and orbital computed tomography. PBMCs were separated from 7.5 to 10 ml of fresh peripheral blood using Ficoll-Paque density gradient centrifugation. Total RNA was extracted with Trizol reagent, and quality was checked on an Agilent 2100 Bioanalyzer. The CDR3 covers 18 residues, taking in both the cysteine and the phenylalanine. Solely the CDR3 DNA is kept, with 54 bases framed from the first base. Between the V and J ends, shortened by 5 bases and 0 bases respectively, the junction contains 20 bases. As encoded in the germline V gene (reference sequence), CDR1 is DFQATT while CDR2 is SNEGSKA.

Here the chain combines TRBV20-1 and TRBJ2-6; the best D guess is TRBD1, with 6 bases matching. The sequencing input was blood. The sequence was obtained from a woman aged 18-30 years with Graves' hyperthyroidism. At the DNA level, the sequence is TGCAGTGCTCTAAAGGACAGCGTATTAATCTCTGGGGCCAACGTCCTGACTTTC. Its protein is CSALKDSVLISGANVLTF.